These 7 T cell receptor beta chains were sequenced from one sample in a study of vaccination and CD4 T cells after COVID-19. These TCRs are of unknown antigen specificity. Treatment denoted: 10-day PBMC culture with coronavirus spike peptide pools or control peptides (ViraFEST assay). These CD4+ T cells came from an unexposed donor, sampled before the COVID-19 pandemic (2011-2018). With the Oncomine TCR Beta short-read assay, DNA from cultured CD4+ T cells was sequenced. A single record per CDR3 protein comes from TCRdb applying MiXCR to the PCR reads. The table includes roughly 7,200 distinct CDR3 sequences, approximately 31% detected once. Sequences were obtained from CD4+ T cells from blood, cultured in vitro. These receptors were collected from a human donor in good health.

This clonotype was observed a few times. The chain carries TRBV20-1 and TRBJ1-1; unclear D gene. V lost 0 bases and J lost 6, with 5 bases in between. Germline CDR1 DFQATT, CDR2 SNEGSKA (reference sequence). This CDR3 spans 11 amino acids. The CDR3 is CSARDAPEAFF. The CDR3 DNA is TGCAGTGCTAGAGATGCCCCTGAAGCTTTCTTT.

This chain links TRBV2 with TRBJ1-5; D unresolved. The germline V and J ends were trimmed by 7 bases and 6 bases, with 19 bases remaining between them. Per the germline V gene, CDR1 is SNHLY and CDR2 is FYNNEI. The length of the CDR3 is 15 residues. CDR3 protein: CASKPGQAVRQPQHF. The DNA of the CDR3 is TGTGCCAGCAAGCCCGGGCAGGCGGTTCGTCAGCCCCAGCATTTT.

V gene TRBV27 combines with J gene TRBJ2-2, with 10 bases that match TRBD2. Germline CDR1 MNHEY, CDR2 SMNVEV (reference sequence). With 7 bases clipped from V and 7 bases from J, the junction kept 6 bases outside the gene matches. CDR3 length: 14 amino acids. The DNA for the CDR3 is TGTGCCAGCAAAGCGGGGGGGCGTATCGGGGAGCTGTTTTTT. Translating gives CASKAGGRIGELFF.

This clonotype has only a few counts. V is TRBV19 and J is TRBJ1-5, with 10 bases aligning to TRBD1. CDR3 size: 19 residues. Unmatched junction bases numbered 17, after V lost 3 bases and J lost 6 bases. Germline CDR1 LNHDA, CDR2 SQIVND (reference sequence). Here the CDR3 reads CASSIRRGDRGVGAQPQHF. CDR3 nucleotides: TGTGCCAGTAGTATTAGAAGAGGGGACAGGGGAGTAGGAGCTCAGCCCCAGCATTTT.

The chain recombines TRBV20-1 with TRBJ1-1; D gene unclear. CDR3 size: 11 residues. Trimming removed 5 bases from V and 1 base from J, with 5 bases in between. CDR1 is DFQATT and CDR2 is SNEGSKA in the germline V gene (reference sequence). As DNA, the CDR3 is TGCAGTGCTCCCCGGAACACTGAAGCTTTCTTT. Translating gives CSAPRNTEAFF.

This clonotype was detected a few times. The V and J genes are TRBV6-1 and TRBJ1-2, with 7 positions matching TRBD1. J lost 4 bases, V lost 10 bases, and 6 bases had no gene match. CDR3 length: 12 residues. Germline lookup yields CDR1 MNHNS and CDR2 SASEGT. The CDR3 region is CATRQGGYGYTF. As DNA, the CDR3 is TGTGCCACGCGACAGGGAGGCTATGGCTACACCTTC.

The genes are TRBV5-6 and TRBJ2-7; TRBD2 agrees at 13 bases. The CDR3 contains 15 residues. J gave up 1 base and V 4 bases, and 2 bases lay outside the gene matches. Germline V gene sequence: CDR1 SGHDT, CDR2 YYEEEE. The CDR3 region is CASSPGLAGSYEQYF. In DNA form, the CDR3 reads TGTGCCAGCAGCCCGGGACTAGCGGGGTCCTACGAGCAGTACTTC.